This T cell receptor (beta chain) derives from a study of beta chain features in type 1 diabetes. General observations from the study: TCRB CDR3 length was moderately but significantly reduced in all four CD4+ subsets of Type 1 diabetes patients.

For this clone: Its antigen remains unknown.

Purity exceeded 98% in all sorted populations. TCRB transcripts that were expressed got sequenced, as all of the isolated RNA had been reverse transcribed. Produced via immunoSEQ multiplex PCR; TCRdb's table is partial and in-frame only. Seen here are 25,000 to 30,000 clones, about 61% observed once, and the top ten hold 2% to 2.5%. V lost 6 bases to trimming and J lost 0 bases, with 12 bases between them. The CDR3 runs to 16 residues. The germline V gene encodes CDR1 SGHDN and CDR2 FVKESK. The gene calls are TRBV14 and TRBJ2-6, with D perhaps matching TRBD1 (5 bases). The receptor comes from a woman aged 25-40 years with type 1 diabetes. The material sequenced was Tregs from blood. In nucleotides, the CDR3 is TGTGCCAGCAGTTCATACAGGTACTCTGGGGCCAACGTCCTGACTTTC. Translation gives CASSSYRYSGANVLTF. The full variable domain, completed using reference TRBV14 and TRBJ2-6, is EAGVTQFPSHSVIEKGQTVTLRCDPISGHDNLYWYRRVMGKEIKFLLHFVKESKQDESGMPNNRFLAERTGGTYSTLKVQPAELEDSGVYFCASSSYRYSGANVLTFGAGSRLTVL.